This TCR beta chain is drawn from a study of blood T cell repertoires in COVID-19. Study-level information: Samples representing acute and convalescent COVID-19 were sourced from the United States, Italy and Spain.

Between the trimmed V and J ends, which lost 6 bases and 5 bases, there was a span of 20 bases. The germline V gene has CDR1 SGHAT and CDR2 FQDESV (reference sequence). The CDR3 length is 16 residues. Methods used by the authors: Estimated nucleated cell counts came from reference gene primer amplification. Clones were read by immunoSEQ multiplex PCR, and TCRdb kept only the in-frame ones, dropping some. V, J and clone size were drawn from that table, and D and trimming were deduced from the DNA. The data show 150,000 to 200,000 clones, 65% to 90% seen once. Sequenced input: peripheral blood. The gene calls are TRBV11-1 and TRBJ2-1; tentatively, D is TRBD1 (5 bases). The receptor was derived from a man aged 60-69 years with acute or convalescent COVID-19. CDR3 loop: CASSSLGASTHNEQFF. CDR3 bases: TGTGCCAGCAGTTCGCTAGGGGCCAGTACGCACAATGAGCAGTTCTTC.